The clone carrying this T cell receptor (beta chain) was counted a single time. Its antigen is not known. The sample originates from a study of cytomegalovirus exposure and HLA in healthy donors. Study observations and caveats: Rarity characterized most TCR sequences, yet some public TCRs appeared in many donors.

CDR1 is SGHDT and CDR2 is YYEEEE in the germline V gene. CDR3 length: 16 residues. V was clipped by 2 bases and J by 9 bases; unmatched bases: 11. Profiled with immunoSEQ multiplex PCR; TCRdb holds only in-frame clones, not every one. Of about 76,000 clones listed, 94% are singletons. The source material was PBMCs. J is TRBJ2-1 and V is TRBV5-6, with 10 bases fitting TRBD2. The sequence derives from a man aged 18 to 30 in good health and CMV-seropositive. CDR3 in DNA: TGTGCCAGCAGCTTTGGACTAGCGGAGTTCCTAAGTGAGCAGTTCTTC. Translated: CASSFGLAEFLSEQFF.